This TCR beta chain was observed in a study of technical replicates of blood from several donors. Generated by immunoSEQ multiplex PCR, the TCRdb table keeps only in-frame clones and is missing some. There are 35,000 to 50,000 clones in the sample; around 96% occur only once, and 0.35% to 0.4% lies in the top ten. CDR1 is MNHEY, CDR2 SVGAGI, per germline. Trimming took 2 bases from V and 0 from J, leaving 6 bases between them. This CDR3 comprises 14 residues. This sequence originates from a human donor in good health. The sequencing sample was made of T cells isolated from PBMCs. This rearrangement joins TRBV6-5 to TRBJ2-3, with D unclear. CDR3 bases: TGTGCCAGCAGTTACGCGAGTAGCACAGATACGCAGTATTTT. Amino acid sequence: CASSYASSTDTQYF.